The TCR beta chain described here comes from a study of CD8 T cells in Susac syndrome. Study conclusions and caveats: A relatively small number of individuals underwent TCR sequencing and HLA analysis.

CDR3 length equals 19 residues. V was clipped by 5 bases and J by 2 bases; unmatched bases: 12. Under recently defined diagnostic criteria, the patients with Susac syndrome qualified as having definite or probable disease. With random hexamers, roughly 0.45 to 1 ug RNA was reverse transcribed. TCRdb re-called the immunoSEQ multiplex PCR reads with MiXCR, one entry per CDR3 protein. This sample has 200,000 to 300,000 distinct CDR3 sequences, with almost 97% found just once. This clonotype has only one observation. Its specificity is not known. The sample consisted of CD4+ T cells from PBMCs. The source is a human donor with Susac syndrome. This chain links TRBV12-3 or TRBV12-4 with TRBJ2-3; 14 bases fit TRBD2. The CDR3: CASSPSGLAGVGITDTQYF. CDR3 nucleotide sequence: TGTGCCAGCAGTCCATCGGGACTAGCGGGAGTGGGGATCACAGATACGCAGTATTTT.